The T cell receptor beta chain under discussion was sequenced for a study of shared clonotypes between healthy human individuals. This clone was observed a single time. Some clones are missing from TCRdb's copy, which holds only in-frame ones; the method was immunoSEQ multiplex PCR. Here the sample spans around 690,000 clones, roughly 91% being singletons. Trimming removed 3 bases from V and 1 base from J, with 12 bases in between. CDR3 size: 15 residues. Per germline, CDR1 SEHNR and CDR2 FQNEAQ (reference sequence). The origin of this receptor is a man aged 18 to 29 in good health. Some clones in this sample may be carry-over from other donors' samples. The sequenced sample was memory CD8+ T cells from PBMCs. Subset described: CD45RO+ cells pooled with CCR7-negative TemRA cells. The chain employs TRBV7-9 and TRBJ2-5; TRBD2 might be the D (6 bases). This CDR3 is CASSLDYRTQETQYF. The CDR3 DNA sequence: TGTGCCAGCAGCTTGGACTACAGGACCCAAGAGACCCAGTACTTC.